Each of the 23 T cell receptor beta chains below was sequenced from the same sample in a study of Ad26.COV2.S vaccination and SARS-CoV-2 variants. The method was immunoSEQ multiplex PCR; TCRdb's version includes in-frame clones alone and lacks a portion of them. The sample has more than 300,000 clones, roughly 80% seen once. Treatment reported: roughly 20 received Ad26.COV2.S at low or high dose, single or two shots; about five received placebo; per-sample allocation not given. Repertoires come from day 63 after the first vaccine or placebo injection. Material: peripheral blood, obtained in a trial of Ad26.COV2.S vaccine versus placebo. These receptors were taken from a person aged 18-60 years who received the Ad26.COV2.S COVID-19 vaccine or a placebo.

CDR3 protein: CASSSGRVANTGELFF. As DNA, the CDR3 is TGTGCCAGCAGTTCCGGCAGGGTCGCGAACACCGGGGAGCTGTTTTTT. The rearrangement joins TRBV28 to TRBJ2-2; D perhaps matches TRBD1 (5 bases). The V gene lost 4 bases and the J gene lost 0 bases, with 12 bases spanning the gap. CDR1 and CDR2 from the germline V gene are MDHEN and SYDVKM. CDR3 length: 16 residues.

In this sample, this clone turned up a few times. The chain joins TRBV5-1 to TRBJ1-1; a possible D gene is TRBD1 (6 bases). The germline V gene encodes CDR1 SGHRS and CDR2 YFSETQ. There are 16 residues in the CDR3. V lost 0 bases to trimming and J lost 7 bases, with 19 bases between them. DNA of the CDR3: TGCGCCAGCAGCTTGGAAGGGGGGTCTGTACCCCGTGAAGCTTTCTTT. It yields the protein CASSLEGGSVPREAFF.

V and J are TRBV4-1 and TRBJ2-1; D gene uncertain. Germline CDR1 reads MGHRA; CDR2 reads YSYEKL. V lost 1 base, J lost 5 bases, and 6 bases lay in between. This CDR3 region has 13 residues. The CDR3 DNA follows: TGCGCCAGCAGCCAAGTGGCCAACAATGAGCAGTTCTTC. It is translated as CASSQVANNEQFF.

This chain connects TRBV24-1 to TRBJ1-2; D remains ambiguous. The CDR3 sequence is 13 residues long. V lost 4 bases and J 5 bases, leaving 10 bases between the germline ends. From germline, CDR1 is KGHDR and CDR2 SFDVKD. The CDR3 loop is CATSDTTEYGYTF. CDR3 coding DNA: TGTGCCACCAGTGACACGACGGAGTATGGCTACACCTTC.

This chain joins TRBV6-5 and TRBJ2-5; D is uncertain. V lost 7 bases and J lost 3, with 12 bases in between. This CDR3 spans 13 amino acids. CDR1 is MNHEY and CDR2 is SVGAGI in the germline V gene. The DNA of the CDR3 is TGTGCCAGCAATAGGAGTCTAAAAGAGACCCAGTACTTC. Translated, it gives CASNRSLKETQYF.

The chain uses TRBV3-1 (or the pseudogene TRBV3-2) and TRBJ1-1, with 11 bases that match TRBD1. The CDR3 length is 15 residues. The ends lost 4 bases at V and 6 bases at J; junction bases unmatched: 7. In germline, CDR1 is LGHDT, CDR2 YNNKEL (reference sequence). The CDR3 sequence: CASSPRQGQGAEAFF. CDR3 nucleotide sequence: TGTGCCAGCAGCCCCCGGCAGGGACAGGGGGCTGAAGCTTTCTTT.

The chain joins TRBV2 to TRBJ2-1; 9 nucleotides align to TRBD2. The germline V gene has CDR1 SNHLY and CDR2 FYNNEI. The CDR3 totals 15 residues. V shed 3 bases, J shed 6 bases, and the junction held 6 bases outside the gene matches. As DNA, the CDR3 is TGTGCCAGCAGTGAGGGACTAGCACTTTCCAATGAGCAGTTCTTC. Translated, it gives CASSEGLALSNEQFF. Full variable domain (outside the CDR3, taken from reference TRBV2 and TRBJ2-1): EPEVTQTPSHQVTQMGQEVILRCVPISNHLYFYWYRQILGQKVEFLVSFYNNEISEKSEIFDDQFSVERPDGSNFTLKIRSTKLEDSAMYFCASSEGLALSNEQFFGPGTRLTVL.

The chain carries TRBV24-1 and TRBJ2-7; D is tentatively TRBD1 or TRBD2 (5 bases each). The CDR3 totals 15 residues. V was cut by 7 bases and J by 0 bases, with 15 bases left in between. CDR1 KGHDR and CDR2 SFDVKD come from the germline V gene. CDR3 DNA: TGTGCCACCAGCAAGGGGACGGATAGCTCCTACGAGCAGTACTTC. This translates into CATSKGTDSSYEQYF.

The chain uses TRBV6-2 or TRBV6-3 and TRBJ1-5; TRBD1 might be the D (6 bases). The ends were cut back, 2 bases at V and 1 base at J, with 6 bases in the middle. CDR1 MNHEY and CDR2 SVGEGT come from the germline V gene. There are 14 residues in the CDR3. CDR3 bases: TGTGCCAGCAGTTACCAGGGGAGCAATCAGCCCCAGCATTTT. This gives the protein CASSYQGSNQPQHF.

In DNA, the CDR3 is TGTGCCAGCTCACCAGCAGGGGACGACTATGGCTACACCTTC. Protein: CASSPAGDDYGYTF. The J gene is TRBJ1-2, the V gene TRBV18; possibly TRBD1 for D (6 bases). This CDR3 contains 14 residues. CDR1 and CDR2 from the germline V gene are KGHSH and LQKENI. V was pared by 2 bases and J by 3 bases, with 10 bases between.

This clone was picked up one time. J is TRBJ1-4 and V is TRBV6-5; D call uncertain. The CDR3 spans 15 residues. V was shortened by 7 bases and J by 4 bases, with 16 bases between the two germline ends. The germline gives CDR1 MNHEY, CDR2 SVGAGI. The CDR3 loop is CASTQSGNLNEKLFF. The DNA for the CDR3 is TGTGCCAGCACCCAAAGCGGAAATCTTAATGAAAAACTGTTTTTT.

The rearrangement uses TRBV5-6 and TRBJ1-2; 8 nucleotides agree with TRBD1. CDR1 and CDR2 (germline): SGHDT, YYEEEE. This CDR3 comprises 15 residues. With V trimmed by 5 bases and J by 5 bases, 11 bases remained unmatched. As DNA, the CDR3 is TGTGCCAGCAGTCGCCTGGACAGGGCTGAGTATGGCTACACCTTC. This codes for CASSRLDRAEYGYTF.

Only a few counts were recorded for this clone. The chain recombines TRBV30 with TRBJ1-5; D not certain. Trimming stripped 4 bases from V and 3 bases from J, with 16 bases between. This CDR3 spans 15 amino acids. CDR1 is GTSNPN and CDR2 is SVGIG in the germline V gene (reference sequence). The CDR3, as DNA: TGTGCCTGGAAGACAAAGCCCACATTCAATCAGCCCCAGCATTTT. This encodes CAWKTKPTFNQPQHF.

The rearrangement uses TRBV7-2 and TRBJ2-3; TRBD2 matches at 7 bases. The V gene's germline CDR1 is SGHTA and CDR2 FQGNSA. Losses at the gene ends were 2 bases for V and 0 bases for J; bases not matched to a gene: 2. The CDR3 length is 15 residues. The CDR3 sequence: CASSLRGVSTDTQYF. CDR3 DNA: TGTGCCAGCAGCTTACGGGGGGTTAGCACAGATACGCAGTATTTT.

The chain is built from TRBV6-5 and TRBJ1-4; D is unresolved. CDR3 length: 14 residues. The V end was cut by 2 bases, the J end by 4 bases, with 8 bases between. Per the germline V gene, CDR1 is MNHEY and CDR2 is SVGAGI. The CDR3 bases are TGTGCCAGCAGTTACCGACCGCTTAATGAAAAACTGTTTTTT. Translation: CASSYRPLNEKLFF.

This clone was found once. V and J are TRBV2 and TRBJ2-5, with D perhaps matching TRBD1 or TRBD2 (6 bases each). This CDR3 comprises 16 residues. V was trimmed by 5 bases and J by 3 bases, leaving 19 bases between them. Germline CDR1 SNHLY, CDR2 FYNNEI. CDR3 protein: CASSPSLGGPEETQYF. In nucleotides, the CDR3 is TGTGCCAGCAGTCCCTCGTTAGGGGGGCCAGAAGAGACCCAGTACTTC.

V gene TRBV19 combines with J gene TRBJ2-7; 7 bases fit TRBD2. This CDR3 spans 12 amino acids. V lost 4 bases, J lost 5 bases, and 2 bases stayed unmatched. Germline V gives CDR1 LNHDA, CDR2 SQIVND (reference sequence). The CDR3, as DNA: TGTGCCAGTAGTAGGGCGGGGGACGAGCAGTACTTC. It yields the protein CASSRAGDEQYF.

This clone was found a few times. The gene calls are TRBV6-1 and TRBJ2-6; the D is unclear. V lost 2 bases and J lost 0, with 5 bases in between. CDR3 size: 15 residues. Germline-derived CDR1 and CDR2 are MNHNS and SASEGT. The CDR3 sequence: CASSEQSSGANVLTF. As DNA, the CDR3 is TGTGCCAGCAGTGAACAGAGCTCTGGGGCCAACGTCCTGACTTTC.

This chain uses TRBV11-3 with TRBJ1-2; D possibly corresponds to TRBD1 (5 bases). V lost 5 bases, J lost 7 bases, and 11 bases lay in between. The CDR3 loop spans 12 amino acids. Per the germline V gene, CDR1 is SGHNT and CDR2 is YENEEA. The chain's CDR3 is CASSRGSFGYTF. The DNA of the CDR3 is TGTGCCAGCAGCCGGGGCTCCTTTGGCTACACCTTC.

This chain links TRBV7-3 with TRBJ2-1, with D tentatively TRBD1 or TRBD2 (5 bases each). The CDR3 is 13 residues long. The germline V gene encodes CDR1 SGHTA and CDR2 FQGTGA. V lost 3 bases and J 5 bases, leaving 8 bases between the germline ends. The CDR3 loop reads CASSLGVNNEQFF. CDR3 nucleotide sequence: TGTGCCAGCAGCTTGGGGGTAAACAATGAGCAGTTCTTC.

The chain employs TRBV28 and TRBJ1-3, with D unclear. V lost 7 bases and J 0 bases, leaving 4 bases between the germline ends. Germline V lookup: CDR1 MDHEN, CDR2 SYDVKM. The CDR3 has 12 amino acids. The CDR3 sequence is CASTYSGNTIYF. CDR3 nucleotide sequence: TGTGCCAGCACGTACTCTGGAAACACCATATATTTT.

Only one count was recorded for this clone. This chain joins TRBV28 and TRBJ2-7; D perhaps matches TRBD2 (5 bases). The CDR3 covers 10 residues. The V gene lost 6 bases and the J gene lost 6 bases, with 6 bases spanning the gap. Germline V CDR1 and CDR2: MDHEN, SYDVKM. CDR3 in amino acids: CASSTSEQYF. The DNA of the CDR3 is TGTGCCAGCAGCACTAGCGAGCAGTACTTC.

This chain links TRBV5-1 with TRBJ2-7, with D perhaps assigned TRBD1 or TRBD2 (6 bases each). The ends were cut back, 0 bases at V and 3 bases at J, with 13 bases in the middle. This CDR3 comprises 15 residues. The germline CDR1 and CDR2 sequences are SGHRS and YFSETQ. The CDR3 DNA is TGCGCCAGCAGCTTGGCTGCAGGGGACTTCTACGAGCAGTACTTC. Translated: CASSLAAGDFYEQYF. The complete variable domain, with remaining parts taken from reference TRBV5-1 and TRBJ2-7, reads KAGVTQTPRYLIKTRGQQVTLSCSPISGHRSVSWYQQTPGQGLQFLFEYFSETQRNKGNFPGRFSGRQFSNSRSEMNVSTLELGDSALYLCASSLAAGDFYEQYFGPGTRLTVT.